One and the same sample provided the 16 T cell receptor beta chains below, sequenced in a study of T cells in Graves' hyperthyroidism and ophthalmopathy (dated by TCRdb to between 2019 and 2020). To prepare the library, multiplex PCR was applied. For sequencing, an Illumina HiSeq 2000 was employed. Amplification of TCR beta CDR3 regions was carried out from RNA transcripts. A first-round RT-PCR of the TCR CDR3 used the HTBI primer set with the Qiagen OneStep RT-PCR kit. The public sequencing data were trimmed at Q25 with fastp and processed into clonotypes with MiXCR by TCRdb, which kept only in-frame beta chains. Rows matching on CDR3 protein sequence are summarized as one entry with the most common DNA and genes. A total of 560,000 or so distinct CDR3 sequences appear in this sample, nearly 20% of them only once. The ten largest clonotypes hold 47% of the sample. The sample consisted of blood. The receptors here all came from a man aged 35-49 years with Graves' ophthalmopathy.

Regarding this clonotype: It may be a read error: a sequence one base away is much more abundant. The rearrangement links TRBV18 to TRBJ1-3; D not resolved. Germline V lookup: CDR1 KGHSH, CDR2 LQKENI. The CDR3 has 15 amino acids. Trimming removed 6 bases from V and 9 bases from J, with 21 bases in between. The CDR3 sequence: CASSLQTPSRSTIYF. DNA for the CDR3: TGTGCCAGCTCGTTGCAAACTCCTTCTAGGAGCACCATATATTTT.

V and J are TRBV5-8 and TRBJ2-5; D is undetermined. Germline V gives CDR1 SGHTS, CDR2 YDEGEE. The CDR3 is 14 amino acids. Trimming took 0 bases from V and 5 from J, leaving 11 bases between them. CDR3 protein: CASSLVVNGETQYF. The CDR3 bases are TGTGCCAGCAGCTTGGTAGTAAACGGGGAGACCCAGTACTTC. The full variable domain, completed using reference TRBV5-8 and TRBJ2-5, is EAGVTQSPTHLIKTRGQQATLRCSPISGHTSVYWYQQALGLGLQFLLWYDEGEERNRGNFPPRFSGRQFPNYSSELNVNALELEDSALYLCASSLVVNGETQYFGPGTRLLVL.

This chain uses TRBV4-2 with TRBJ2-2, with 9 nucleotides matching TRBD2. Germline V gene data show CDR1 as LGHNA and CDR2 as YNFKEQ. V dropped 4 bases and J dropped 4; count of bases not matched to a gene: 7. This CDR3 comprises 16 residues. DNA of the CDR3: TGTGCCAGCAGCCCCCGTGGTAGCGGGGGCACCGGGGAGCTGTTTTTT. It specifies CASSPRGSGGTGELFF.

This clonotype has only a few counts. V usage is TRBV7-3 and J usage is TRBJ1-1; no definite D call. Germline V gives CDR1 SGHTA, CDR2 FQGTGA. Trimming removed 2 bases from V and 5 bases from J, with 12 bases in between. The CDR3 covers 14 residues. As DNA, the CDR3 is TGTGCCAGCAGCTTATACGGGAGAGAGACTGAAGCTTTCTTT. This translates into CASSLYGRETEAFF.

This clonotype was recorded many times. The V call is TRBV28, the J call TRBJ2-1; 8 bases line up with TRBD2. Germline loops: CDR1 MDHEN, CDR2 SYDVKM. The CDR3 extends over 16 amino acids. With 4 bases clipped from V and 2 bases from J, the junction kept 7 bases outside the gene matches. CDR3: CASSSVAGPTYNEQFF. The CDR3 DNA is TGTGCCAGCAGTTCTGTAGCGGGACCGACCTACAATGAGCAGTTCTTC.

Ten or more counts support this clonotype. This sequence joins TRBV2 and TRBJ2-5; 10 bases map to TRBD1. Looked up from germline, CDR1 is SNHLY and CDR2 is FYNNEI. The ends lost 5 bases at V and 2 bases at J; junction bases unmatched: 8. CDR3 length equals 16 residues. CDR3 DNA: TGTGCCAGCAGTTACTACCGGGACAGGGGTCAAGAGACCCAGTACTTC. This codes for CASSYYRDRGQETQYF.

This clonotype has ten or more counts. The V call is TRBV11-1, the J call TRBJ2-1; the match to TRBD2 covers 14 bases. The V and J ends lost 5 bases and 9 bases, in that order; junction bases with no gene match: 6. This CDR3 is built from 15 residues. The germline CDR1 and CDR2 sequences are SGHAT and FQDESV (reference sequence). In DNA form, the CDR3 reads TGTGCCAGCAGCGAGGGGACTAGCGGGAGTCGTGAGCAGTTCTTC. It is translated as CASSEGTSGSREQFF. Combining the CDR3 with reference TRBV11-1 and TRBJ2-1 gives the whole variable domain EAEVAQSPRYKITEKSQAVAFWCDPISGHATLYWYRQILGQGPELLVQFQDESVVDDSQLPKDRFSAERLKGVDSTLKIQPAELGDSAMYLCASSEGTSGSREQFFGPGTRLTVL.

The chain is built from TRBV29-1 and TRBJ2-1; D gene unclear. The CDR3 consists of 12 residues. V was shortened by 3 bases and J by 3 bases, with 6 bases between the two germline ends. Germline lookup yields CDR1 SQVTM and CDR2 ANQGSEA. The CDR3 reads CSVDAGYNEQFF. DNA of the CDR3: TGCAGCGTTGACGCAGGCTACAATGAGCAGTTCTTC.

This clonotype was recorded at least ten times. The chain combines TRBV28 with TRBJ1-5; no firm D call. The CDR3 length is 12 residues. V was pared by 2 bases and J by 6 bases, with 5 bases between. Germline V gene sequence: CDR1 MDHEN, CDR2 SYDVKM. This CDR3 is CASSLRVQPQHF. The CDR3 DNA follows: TGTGCCAGCAGTTTACGGGTTCAGCCCCAGCATTTT.

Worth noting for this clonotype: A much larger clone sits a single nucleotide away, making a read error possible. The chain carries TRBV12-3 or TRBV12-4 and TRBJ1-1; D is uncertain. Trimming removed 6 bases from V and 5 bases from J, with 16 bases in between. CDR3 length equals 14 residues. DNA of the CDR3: TGTGCCAGCAGGGACCCAACCATAGGGACTGAAGCTTTCTTT. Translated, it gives CASRDPTIGTEAFF.

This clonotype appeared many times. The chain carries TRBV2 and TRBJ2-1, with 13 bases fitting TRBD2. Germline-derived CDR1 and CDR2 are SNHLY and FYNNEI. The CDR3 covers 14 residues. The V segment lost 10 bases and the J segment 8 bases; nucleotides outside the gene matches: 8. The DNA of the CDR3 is TGTGCCACCTCACTAGCGGGAGGGCTTGATGAGCAGTTCTTC. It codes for CATSLAGGLDEQFF.

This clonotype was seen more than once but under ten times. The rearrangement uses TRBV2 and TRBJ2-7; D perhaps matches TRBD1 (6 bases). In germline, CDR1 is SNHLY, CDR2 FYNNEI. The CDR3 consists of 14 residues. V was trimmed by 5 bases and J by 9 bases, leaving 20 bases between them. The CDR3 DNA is TGTGCCAGCAGTACCGGGACACCAGCTGGGGGGCAGTACTTC. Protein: CASSTGTPAGGQYF.

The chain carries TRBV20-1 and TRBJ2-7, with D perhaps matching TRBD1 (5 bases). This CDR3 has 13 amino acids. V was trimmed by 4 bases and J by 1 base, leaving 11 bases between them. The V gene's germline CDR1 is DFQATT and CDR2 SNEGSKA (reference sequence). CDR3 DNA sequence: TGCAGTGCTACCAGGGTTAATTCCTACGAGCAGTACTTC. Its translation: CSATRVNSYEQYF.

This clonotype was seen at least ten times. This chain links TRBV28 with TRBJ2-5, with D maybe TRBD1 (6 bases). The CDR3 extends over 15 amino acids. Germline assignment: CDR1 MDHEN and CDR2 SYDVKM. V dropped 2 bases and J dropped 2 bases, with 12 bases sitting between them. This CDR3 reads CASSLSGQLQETQYF. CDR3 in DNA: TGTGCCAGCAGTTTAAGTGGACAGCTACAAGAGACCCAGTACTTC.

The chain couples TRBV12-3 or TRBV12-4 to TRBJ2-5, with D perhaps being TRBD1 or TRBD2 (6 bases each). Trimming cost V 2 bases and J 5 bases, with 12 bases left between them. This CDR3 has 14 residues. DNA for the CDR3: TGTGCCAGCAGTTTAAATACAGGGAGGGAGACCCAGTACTTC. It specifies CASSLNTGRETQYF.

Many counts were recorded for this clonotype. The CDR3 reads CASRPHRGEGGELFF. CDR3 in DNA: TGTGCCAGCAGACCGCATAGGGGCGAGGGCGGGGAGCTGTTTTTT. The chain employs TRBV7-8 and TRBJ2-2; D is tentatively TRBD1 or TRBD2 (5 bases each). Between the trimmed V and J ends, which lost 6 bases and 7 bases, there was a span of 18 bases. Looked up from germline, CDR1 is SGHVS and CDR2 is FQNEAQ. The CDR3 length is 15 residues.